This TCR beta chain is from a study of shared clonotypes between healthy human individuals. After removal of 0 bases from V and 2 bases from J, the junction contained 8 bases not matched to a gene. Germline CDR1 and CDR2: SGHRS and YFSETQ. The CDR3 has 17 amino acids. The study, taken as a whole, reports: Non-shared clonotypes had lower generation probabilities than those shared by all four donors.

Libraries were prepared by immunoSEQ multiplex PCR; TCRdb keeps only in-frame clonotypes and omits some of them. This sample yields some 2,400,000 clones, of which around 95% are seen a single time; roughly 0.13% belongs to the top ten. This clone showed up just once. Antigen specificity is unknown. The chain recombines TRBV5-1 with TRBJ2-5; 9 bases fit TRBD2. Specimen: naive CD4+ T cells sorted from blood. The subset is: CD45RA+ positively selected. This clonotype originated in a man between 18 and 35 years old in good health. The CDR3 coding sequence is TGCGCCAGCAGCTTGGGCAATCTAGCGGGGCCTCAAGAGACCCAGTACTTC. Its translation is CASSLGNLAGPQETQYF.